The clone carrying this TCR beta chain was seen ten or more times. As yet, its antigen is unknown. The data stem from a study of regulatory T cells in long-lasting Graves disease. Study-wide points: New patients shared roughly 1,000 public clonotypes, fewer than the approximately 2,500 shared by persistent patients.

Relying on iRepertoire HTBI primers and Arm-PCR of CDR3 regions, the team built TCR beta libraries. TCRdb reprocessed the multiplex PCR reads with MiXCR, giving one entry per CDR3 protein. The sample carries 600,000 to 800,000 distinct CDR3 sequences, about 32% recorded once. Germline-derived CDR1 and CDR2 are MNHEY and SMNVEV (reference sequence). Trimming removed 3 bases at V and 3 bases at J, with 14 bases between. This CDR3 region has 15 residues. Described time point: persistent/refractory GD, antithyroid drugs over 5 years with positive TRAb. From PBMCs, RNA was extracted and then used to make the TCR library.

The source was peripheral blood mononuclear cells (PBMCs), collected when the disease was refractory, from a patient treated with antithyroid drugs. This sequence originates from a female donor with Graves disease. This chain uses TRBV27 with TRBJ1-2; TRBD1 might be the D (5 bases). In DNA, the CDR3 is TGTGCCAGCAGTTTTTGGGGGTTGGGTGACTATGGCTACACCTTC. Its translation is CASSFWGLGDYGYTF.